This TCR beta chain was found in a study of PD-1 blockade in mismatch repair-deficient tumors. Study at large: Patients had eleven to twelve mismatch repair-deficient cancer types and were previously treated and progressing. Overall study results and limits: Tumor-resident clones, often absent from pretreatment blood, expanded after pembrolizumab and then contracted.

Generated by immunoSEQ multiplex PCR, the TCRdb table keeps only in-frame clones and is missing some. The sample has about 110,000 clones, 65% to 80% seen once. Mismatch repair deficiency was confirmed in all patients, by PCR or immunohistochemistry. TCR sequencing covered three patients who responded to pembrolizumab. Worth noting for this clone: Its antigen is not known.

The CDR3 is made up of 16 amino acids. The V gene's germline CDR1 is SGHAT and CDR2 FQNNGV. Trimming left V 0 bases short and J 4 bases short, with 15 bases between. The sample in question was peripheral blood, obtained about 60 weeks after starting pembrolizumab. This sequence originates from an adult with mismatch repair-deficient cancer. V and J are TRBV11-2 and TRBJ2-5; D is unresolved. For the CDR3, the DNA is TGTGCCAGCAGCTTAGACGCAGGACGGATGCGAGAGACCCAGTACTTC. It specifies CASSLDAGRMRETQYF.